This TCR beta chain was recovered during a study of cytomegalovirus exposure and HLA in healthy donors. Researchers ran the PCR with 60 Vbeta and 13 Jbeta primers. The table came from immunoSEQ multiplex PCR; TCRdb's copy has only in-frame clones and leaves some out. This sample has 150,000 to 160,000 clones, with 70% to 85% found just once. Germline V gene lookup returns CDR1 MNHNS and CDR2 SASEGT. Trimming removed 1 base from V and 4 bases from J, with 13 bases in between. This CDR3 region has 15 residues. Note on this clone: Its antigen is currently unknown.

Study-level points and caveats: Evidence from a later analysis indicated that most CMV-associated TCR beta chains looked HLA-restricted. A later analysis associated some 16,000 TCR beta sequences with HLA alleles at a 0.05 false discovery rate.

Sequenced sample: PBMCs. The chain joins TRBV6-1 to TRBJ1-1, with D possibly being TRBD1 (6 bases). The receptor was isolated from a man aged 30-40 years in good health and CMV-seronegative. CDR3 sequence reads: CASSEVWGLSTEAFF. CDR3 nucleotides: TGTGCCAGCAGTGAAGTTTGGGGGCTGAGCACTGAAGCTTTCTTT.